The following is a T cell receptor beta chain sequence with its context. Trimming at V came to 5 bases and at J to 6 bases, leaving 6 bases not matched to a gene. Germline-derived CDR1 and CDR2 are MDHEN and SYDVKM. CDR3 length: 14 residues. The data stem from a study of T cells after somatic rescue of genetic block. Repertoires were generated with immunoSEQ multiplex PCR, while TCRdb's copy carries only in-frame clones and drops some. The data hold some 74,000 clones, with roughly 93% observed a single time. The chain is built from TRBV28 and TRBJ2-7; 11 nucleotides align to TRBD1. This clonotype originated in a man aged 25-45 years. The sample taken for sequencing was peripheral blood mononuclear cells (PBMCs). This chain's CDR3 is CASSPSGQGGEQYF. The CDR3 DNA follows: TGTGCCAGCAGTCCCTCGGGACAGGGGGGCGAGCAGTACTTC.